This paragraph covers one T cell receptor (beta chain) sequence. Which antigen it targets is not known. Base-call qualities are not available, and no considerably larger clone is one nucleotide away. The immunoSEQ Assay was the method used to sequence TCRbeta CDR3 regions. After extraction, genomic DNA underwent amplification by bias-controlled multiplex PCR, followed by high-throughput sequencing. The study's processing was this. To quantify the absolute abundance of every unique TCRbeta CDR3 region, sequences were collapsed and filtered. T cell fraction was estimated by normalizing TCRbeta template counts to usable DNA, which was measured by amplifying reference genes present in all nucleated cells. Repertoire TCRs were annotated as SARS-CoV-2-specific when V gene, CDR3 amino acid sequence and J gene were exactly matched to a known reactive TCR set. The reference SARS-CoV-2 TCR set was obtained from MIRA and was filtered for enrichment in COVID-19-positive ImmuneCODE repertoires, whereby public or cross-reactive TCRs were removed. Drawing on the MIRA antigens, annotated TCRs were analysed further at the level of specific ORF or position within ORF. Breadth was defined as the number of annotated unique rearrangements divided by the total number of unique productive rearrangements, and depth was defined as the summed frequency of the annotated unique rearrangements. Two-sided Wilcoxon rank-sum tests were used to compare TCR breadth between groups. TCRdb's version of the immuneACCESS table is confined to in-frame rearrangements and falls short of the full clone set. An unresolved V gene accounts for under half of the shortfall where checked; the remainder is of unknown origin. D and trimming were read from the DNA, whereas the V and J calls and clone size are those reported in that table. This sample holds about 350,000 clones; 86% were observed only once. The top ten hold around a tenth of the sample.

The data are from a study of Ad26.COV2.S vaccination and SARS-CoV-2 variants (dated by TCRdb to 2020 to 2022). Background on the whole study: Donors in the vaccine arm were drawn from COV1001, a phase I-IIa trial of Ad26.COV2.S in healthy adults that was multicentre, randomized, double-blind and placebo-controlled. Ad26.COV2.S was administered intramuscularly at 5 x 10^10 or 1 x 10^11 viral particles, either as a single shot or as two shots given 56 days apart. Sequencing of the TCRbeta repertoire served to evaluate the specificity and breadth of SARS-CoV-2-reactive T cell receptors following Ad26.COV2.S vaccination. The TCR-sequenced set comprised roughly 30 samples: around 20 Ad26.COV2.S vaccine recipients, 5 placebo recipients and 8 SARS-CoV-2 convalescent individuals. Participants in the trial were split at random into five groups of five each, receiving low-dose or high-dose Ad26.COV2.S once or twice, or else placebo on both occasions. Investigators did not know the trial group allocation while performing experiments and assessing outcomes. Results the study describes overall, beyond this receptor: Substantial breadth of spike-specific CD8+ and CD4+ T cell responses was reported after vaccination. Ad26.COV2.S recipients had higher spike-specific TCR breadth than placebo recipients (P = 0.0014). According to the authors, total T cell responses may have been underestimated by the TCR breadth and depth analyses. The study lacked the statistical power to compare responses across vaccine doses or regimens. Comparable non-spike TCR breadth was observed between vaccine and placebo recipients, consistent with only spike being contained in the vaccine.

CDR1 is given as KGHSH and CDR2 as LQKENI, both from the germline V gene. Trimming takes 3 bases from V and 7 bases from J, and the germline ends sit 16 bases apart. The CDR3 runs 15 residues from the cysteine to the phenylalanine. The CDR3 DNA has 45 bases and is translated from base 1. This sample's treatment or condition label indicates: around 19 received Ad26.COV2.S at low or high dose, single or two shots; about 5 received placebo; per-sample allocation not given. For vaccine and placebo recipients, the sequenced repertoires came from samples collected on day 63 after the first injection. Cohort 1b enrolled 25 to 30 adults aged 18-55 years at a single site in Boston, USA, between 29 July and 7 August 2020. As a vaccine, Ad26.COV2.S was a replication-incompetent adenovirus type 26 vector that expressed a prefusion-stabilized SARS-CoV-2 spike protein derived from the original Wuhan strain.

This sequence originates from a person between 18 and 65 years old who received the Ad26.COV2.S COVID-19 vaccine or a placebo. The specimen comprised peripheral blood, sampled in a trial of Ad26.COV2.S vaccine versus placebo. This chain joins TRBV18 to TRBJ2-1; TRBD1 might be the D gene, on 6 matching bases. The nucleotides read TGTGCCAGCTCACCTTCGGCAGGGGCTGATAATGAGCAGTTCTTC. Its coded protein is CASSPSAGADNEQFF.